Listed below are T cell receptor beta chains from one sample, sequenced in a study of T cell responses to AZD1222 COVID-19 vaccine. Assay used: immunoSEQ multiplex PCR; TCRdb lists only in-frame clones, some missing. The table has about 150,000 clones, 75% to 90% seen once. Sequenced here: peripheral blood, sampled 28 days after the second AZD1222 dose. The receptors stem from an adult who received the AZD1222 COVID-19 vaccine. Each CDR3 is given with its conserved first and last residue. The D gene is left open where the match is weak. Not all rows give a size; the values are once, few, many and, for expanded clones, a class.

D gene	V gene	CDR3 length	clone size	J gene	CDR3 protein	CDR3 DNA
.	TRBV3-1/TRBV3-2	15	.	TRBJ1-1	CASSQGRGRVTEAFF	TGTGCCAGCAGCCAAGGGCGGGGGCGCGTCACTGAAGCTTTCTTT
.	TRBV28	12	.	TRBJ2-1	CASSFRVREQFF	TGTGCCAGCAGTTTCAGGGTCCGGGAGCAGTTCTTC
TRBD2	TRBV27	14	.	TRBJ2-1	CASSLFSSGSLEFF	TGTGCCAGCAGTTTATTCTCTAGCGGGAGTTTGGAGTTCTTC
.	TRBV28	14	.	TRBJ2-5	CASSLLGEIETQYF	TGTGCCAGCAGTTTACTGGGGGAAATTGAGACCCAGTACTTC
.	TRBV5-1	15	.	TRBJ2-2	CASSPGTELTGELFF	TGCGCCAGCAGCCCCGGGACTGAACTCACCGGGGAGCTGTTTTTT
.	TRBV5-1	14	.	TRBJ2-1	CASGGPASYNEQFF	TGCGCCAGCGGGGGGCCTGCCTCCTACAATGAGCAGTTCTTC
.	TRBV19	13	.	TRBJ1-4	CASSIVTNEKLFF	TGTGCCAGTAGTATTGTGACTAATGAAAAACTGTTTTTT
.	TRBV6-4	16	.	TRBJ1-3	CASSDSPANSGNTIYF	TGTGCCAGCAGTGACTCGCCAGCGAACTCTGGAAACACCATATATTTT
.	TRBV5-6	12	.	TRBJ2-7	CASSRRTYEQYF	TGTGCCAGCTCAAGACGGACCTACGAGCAGTACTTC
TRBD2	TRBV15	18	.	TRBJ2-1	CATSRDVAGGSSYNEQFF	TGTGCCACCAGCAGAGATGTAGCGGGAGGCTCCTCCTACAATGAGCAGTTCTTC
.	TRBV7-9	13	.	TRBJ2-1	CASSLFMDVEQFF	TGTGCCAGCAGCTTATTTATGGACGTTGAGCAGTTCTTC
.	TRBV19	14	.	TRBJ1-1	CASSIAGKVTEAFF	TGTGCCAGTAGTATAGCAGGGAAGGTCACTGAAGCTTTCTTT
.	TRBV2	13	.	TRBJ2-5	CASSEIGIGTQYF	TGTGCCAGCAGTGAAATAGGGATTGGGACCCAGTACTTC
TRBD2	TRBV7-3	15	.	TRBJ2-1	CASSTGTRGSNEQFF	TGTGCCAGCAGTACCGGGACTAGAGGTTCCAATGAGCAGTTCTTC
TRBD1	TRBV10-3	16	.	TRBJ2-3	CAISDRSAGGADTQYF	TGTGCCATCAGTGATCGTTCGGCAGGGGGTGCTGATACGCAGTATTTT
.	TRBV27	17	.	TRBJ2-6	CASSLGARVAGANVLTF	TGTGCCAGCAGTTTGGGAGCCCGAGTCGCAGGGGCCAACGTCCTGACTTTC
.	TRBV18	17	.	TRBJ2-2	CASSPPGGGANTGELFF	TGTGCCAGCTCACCACCGGGGGGTGGCGCGAACACCGGGGAGCTGTTTTTT
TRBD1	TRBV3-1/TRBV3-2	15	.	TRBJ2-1	CASSLTGGQYNEQFF	TGTGCCAGCAGCCTTACAGGGGGACAATACAATGAGCAGTTCTTC
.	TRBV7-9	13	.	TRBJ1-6	CASSLGGSFSLHF	TGTGCCAGCAGCTTAGGAGGGTCGTTCTCCCTCCACTTT
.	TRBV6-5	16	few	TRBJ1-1	CASSYTQSGAGTEAFF	TGTGCCAGCAGTTACACGCAGTCCGGGGCGGGGACTGAAGCTTTCTTT
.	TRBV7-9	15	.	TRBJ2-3	CASSPGGRSTDTQYF	TGTGCCAGCAGCCCAGGTGGAAGAAGCACAGATACGCAGTATTTT
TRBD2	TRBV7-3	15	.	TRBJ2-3	CASSLGTSLTDTQYF	TGTGCCAGCAGCTTAGGGACTAGCCTCACAGATACGCAGTATTTT
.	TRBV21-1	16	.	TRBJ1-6	CASGVGQGRFSSPLHF	TGTGCCAGCGGAGTTGGACAGGGTCGTTTTAGTTCACCCCTCCACTTT
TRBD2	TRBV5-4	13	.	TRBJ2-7	CASSHGTNLEQYF	TGTGCCAGCAGCCACGGGACTAATCTTGAGCAGTACTTC
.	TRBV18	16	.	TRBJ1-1	CASSPRDIGMNTEAFF	TGTGCCAGCTCACCCCGGGACATTGGCATGAACACTGAAGCTTTCTTT
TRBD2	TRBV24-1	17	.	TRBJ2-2	CATSDLFGGVNTGELFF	TGTGCCACCAGTGATTTGTTTGGGGGGGTGAACACCGGGGAGCTGTTTTTT
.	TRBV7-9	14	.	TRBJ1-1	CASSPVLGNTEAFF	TGTGCCAGCAGCCCAGTGCTGGGGAACACTGAAGCTTTCTTT
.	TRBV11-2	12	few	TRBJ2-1	CASSLARGEQFF	TGTGCCAGCAGCTTAGCTAGGGGCGAGCAGTTCTTC
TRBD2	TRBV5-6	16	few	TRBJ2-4	CASSLAGLAEKNIQYF	TGTGCCAGCAGCTTGGCGGGACTAGCGGAAAAAAACATTCAGTACTTC
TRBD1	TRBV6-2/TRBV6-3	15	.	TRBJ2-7	CASSYSWTGSYEQYF	TGTGCCAGCAGTTACTCGTGGACAGGGTCCTACGAGCAGTACTTC
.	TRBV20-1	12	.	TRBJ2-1	CSASRPTNEQFF	TGCAGTGCAAGTCGACCCACCAATGAGCAGTTCTTC
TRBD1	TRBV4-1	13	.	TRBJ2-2	CASSDRETGELFF	TGCGCCAGCAGCGACAGGGAAACCGGGGAGCTGTTTTTT
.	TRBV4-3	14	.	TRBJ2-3	CASSYGQGSDTQYF	TGCGCCAGCAGCTATGGTCAGGGGTCGGATACGCAGTATTTT
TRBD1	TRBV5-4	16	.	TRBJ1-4	CASSPNPGQTNEKLFF	TGTGCCAGCAGCCCTAATCCGGGACAGACTAATGAAAAACTGTTTTTT
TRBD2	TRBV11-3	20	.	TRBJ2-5	CASSWGLGISGRLAGETQYF	TGTGCCAGCAGCTGGGGCCTTGGGATAAGCGGGAGGCTAGCGGGAGAGACCCAGTACTTC
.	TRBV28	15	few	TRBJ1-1	CASSLLQDWNTEAFF	TGTGCCAGCAGTTTACTACAGGATTGGAACACTGAAGCTTTCTTT
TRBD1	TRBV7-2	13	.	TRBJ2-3	CASSQLSGTGQYF	TGTGCCAGCAGCCAGCTTTCCGGGACAGGGCAGTATTTT
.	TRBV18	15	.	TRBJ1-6	CASSPGLNRVSPLHF	TGTGCCAGCTCACCGGGATTAAACAGGGTTTCACCCCTCCACTTT
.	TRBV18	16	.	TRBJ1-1	CASSPPSGSLGTEAFF	TGTGCCAGCTCACCACCTTCGGGCAGCTTGGGCACTGAAGCTTTCTTT
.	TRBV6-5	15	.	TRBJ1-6	CASSLARSYNSPLHF	TGTGCCAGCAGTCTCGCCCGGTCCTATAATTCACCCCTCCACTTT
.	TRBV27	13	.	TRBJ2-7	CASRLTGRDEQYF	TGTGCCAGCAGACTGACAGGGAGGGACGAGCAGTACTTC
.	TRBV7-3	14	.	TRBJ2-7	CASSEAGTSSKQYF	TGTGCCAGCAGCGAGGCCGGGACATCCAGTAAGCAGTACTTC
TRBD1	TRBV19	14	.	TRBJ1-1	CASTQQGADTEAFF	TGTGCCAGTACCCAACAGGGGGCGGACACTGAAGCTTTCTTT
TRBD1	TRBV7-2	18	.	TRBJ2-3	CASSLRGRGQGSRDTQYF	TGTGCCAGCAGCTTAAGGGGGCGGGGACAGGGGAGTCGAGATACGCAGTATTTT
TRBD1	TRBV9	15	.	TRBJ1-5	CASSFDGTGTQPQHF	TGTGCCAGCAGCTTCGACGGGACAGGGACTCAGCCCCAGCATTTT
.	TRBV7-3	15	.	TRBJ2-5	CASSGSGGREGAQYF	TGTGCCAGCAGCGGAAGCGGCGGCAGGGAGGGGGCCCAGTACTTC
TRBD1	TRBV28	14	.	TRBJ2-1	CASSAPGQLTEQFF	TGTGCCAGCAGCGCCCCGGGACAGCTCACTGAGCAGTTCTTC
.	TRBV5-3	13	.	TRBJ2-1	CARRLTDYNEQFF	TGTGCCAGAAGGTTAACAGACTACAATGAGCAGTTCTTC
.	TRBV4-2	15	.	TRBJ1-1	CASSPERRMGTEAFF	TGTGCCAGCAGCCCGGAGCGGAGGATGGGTACTGAAGCTTTCTTT
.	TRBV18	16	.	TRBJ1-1	CASSPRLPGSNTEAFF	TGTGCCAGCTCACCACGACTCCCCGGGTCGAACACTGAAGCTTTCTTT
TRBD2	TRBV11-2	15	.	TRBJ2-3	CASSFSGSYTDTQYF	TGTGCCAGCAGCTTTAGCGGGTCCTACACAGATACGCAGTATTTT
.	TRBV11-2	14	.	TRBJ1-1	CASSRSTVNTEAFF	TGTGCCAGCAGTCGGTCCACGGTGAACACTGAAGCTTTCTTT
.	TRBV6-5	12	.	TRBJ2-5	CASSKGGETQYF	TGTGCCAGCAGTAAGGGGGGAGAGACCCAGTACTTC
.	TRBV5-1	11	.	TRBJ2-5	CASSLEETQYF	TGCGCCAGCAGCCTGGAAGAGACCCAGTACTTC
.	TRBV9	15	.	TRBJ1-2	CASSPLPDGAGGYTF	TGTGCCAGCAGCCCTCTCCCCGACGGGGCGGGCGGCTACACCTTC
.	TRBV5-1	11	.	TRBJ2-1	CASERENEQFF	TGCGCCAGTGAACGGGAGAATGAGCAGTTCTTC
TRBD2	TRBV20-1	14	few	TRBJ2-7	CSASLAGGNYEQYF	TGCAGTGCTAGTTTAGCGGGAGGCAACTACGAGCAGTACTTC
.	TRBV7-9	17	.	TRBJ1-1	CASSSLAWAVPNTEAFF	TGTGCCAGCAGCTCCCTCGCTTGGGCAGTCCCGAACACTGAAGCTTTCTTT
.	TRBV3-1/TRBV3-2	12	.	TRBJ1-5	CASSQDPGPQHF	TGTGCCAGCAGCCAAGATCCGGGGCCCCAGCATTTT